The 14 T cell receptor beta chains below come from one sample, sequenced in a study of blood T cell repertoires in COVID-19. Libraries were prepared by immunoSEQ multiplex PCR; TCRdb keeps only in-frame clonotypes and omits some of them. The sample consists of about 92,000 clones, roughly 78% of them appearing once. Sequences were obtained from peripheral blood. These receptors originate from a woman in her 70s with acute or convalescent COVID-19.

This rearrangement joins TRBV19 to TRBJ2-1; the match to TRBD2 covers 13 bases. CDR1 is LNHDA and CDR2 is SQIVND in the germline V gene (reference sequence). The CDR3 spans 15 residues. After removal of 7 bases from V and 7 bases from J, the junction contained 7 bases not matched to a gene. CDR3 coding DNA: TGTGCCAGTACCCCGGGACTAGCGGGACGGAATGAGCAGTTCTTC. Translated: CASTPGLAGRNEQFF.

The chain links TRBV28 to TRBJ1-5; D call uncertain. This CDR3 has 14 residues. V gave up 1 base and J gave up 2 bases, with 6 bases separating them. CDR1 is MDHEN and CDR2 is SYDVKM in the germline V gene. Here the CDR3 DNA reads TGTGCCAGCAGTTTATTTGTAGGCAATCAGCCCCAGCATTTT. Amino acid sequence: CASSLFVGNQPQHF.

This clone was picked up a small number of times. The rearrangement uses TRBV28 and TRBJ2-5; possibly TRBD2 for D (6 bases). CDR1 and CDR2 from the germline V gene are MDHEN and SYDVKM. The CDR3 has 16 amino acids. V was pared by 3 bases and J by 4 bases, with 18 bases between. Written as DNA, the CDR3 is TGTGCCAGCAGTTTCGACCTGGGAGGTTTGGGAGAGACCCAGTACTTC. Translating gives CASSFDLGGLGETQYF. The complete variable domain, with remaining parts taken from reference TRBV28 and TRBJ2-5, reads DVKVTQSSRYLVKRTGEKVFLECVQDMDHENMFWYRQDPGLGLRLIYFSYDVKMKEKGDIPEGYSVSREKKERFSLILESASTNQTSMYLCASSFDLGGLGETQYFGPGTRLLVL.

The rearrangement joins TRBV6-6 to TRBJ2-2; 7 bases agree with TRBD2. Losses at the gene ends were 3 bases for V and 1 base for J; bases not matched to a gene: 5. The CDR3 consists of 16 residues. CDR1 and CDR2 (germline): MNHNY, SVGAGI (reference sequence). CDR3 sequence (DNA): TGTGCCAGCAGTTATGGGGGGGGAGGGAACACCGGGGAGCTGTTTTTT. This encodes CASSYGGGGNTGELFF.

Worth noting for this clone: The same CDR3 is also encoded by other DNA sequences in this sample. The chain carries TRBV18 and TRBJ2-5; the D is unclear. Trimming left V 3 bases short and J 3 bases short, with 2 bases between. The V gene's germline CDR1 is KGHSH and CDR2 LQKENI. This CDR3 comprises 11 residues. The CDR3: CASSPKETQYF. DNA for the CDR3: TGTGCCAGCTCACCCAAAGAGACCCAGTACTTC.

The CDR3 region has the DNA TGTGCCAGCAGTTTATGGGGCAGGCGAGAAGCTTTCTTT. Translation gives CASSLWGRREAFF. This chain joins TRBV28 and TRBJ1-1; D not certain. The CDR3 loop spans 13 amino acids. Trimming removed 0 bases from V and 8 bases from J, with 10 bases in between. Germline-derived CDR1 and CDR2 are MDHEN and SYDVKM.

The chain recombines TRBV12-3 or TRBV12-4 with TRBJ2-5; D remains unclear. Deletions cut 2 bases from V and 1 base from J, with 5 bases between. The CDR3 totals 13 residues. DNA for the CDR3: TGTGCCAGCAGTTTATTCAGCCAAGAGACCCAGTACTTC. Translating it yields CASSLFSQETQYF.

The V call is TRBV29-1, the J call TRBJ1-2; TRBD1 agrees at 9 bases. The CDR3 runs 13 residues. Per the germline V gene, CDR1 is SQVTM and CDR2 is ANQGSEA. V lost 5 bases to trimming and J lost 3 bases; unmatched junction nucleotides: 4. This CDR3 is CSVNTGGDYGYTF. DNA for the CDR3: TGCAGCGTTAATACAGGGGGCGACTATGGCTACACCTTC. Full variable domain (remainder filled in from reference TRBV29-1 and TRBJ1-2): SAVISQKPSRDICQRGTSLTIQCQVDSQVTMMFWYRQQPGQSLTLIATANQGSEATYESGFVIDKFPISRPNLTFSTLTVSNMSPEDSSIYLCSVNTGGDYGYTFGSGTRLTVV.

The rearrangement links TRBV5-4 to TRBJ2-2; TRBD1 matches at 7 bases. Germline V gene lookup returns CDR1 SGHNT and CDR2 YYREEE (reference sequence). CDR3 length: 14 residues. Trimming took 5 bases from V and 0 from J; bases not matched to a gene: 1. The CDR3 sequence is CASRDRPNTGELFF. The DNA of the CDR3 is TGTGCCAGCAGGGACAGGCCGAACACCGGGGAGCTGTTTTTT.

J is TRBJ2-2 and V is TRBV9; TRBD2 aligns across 11 bases. J lost 4 bases, V lost 1 base, and 0 bases had no gene match. This CDR3 comprises 15 residues. From germline, CDR1 is SGDLS and CDR2 YYNGEE. CDR3: CASSVTSGGTGELFF. The CDR3 DNA reads as TGTGCCAGCAGCGTAACTAGCGGGGGCACCGGGGAGCTGTTTTTT.

This clone has just one count. The chain carries TRBV7-2 and TRBJ1-4; tentative D call: TRBD1 (5 bases). CDR1 and CDR2 from the germline V gene are SGHTA and FQGNSA. The CDR3 has 15 amino acids. V was shortened by 0 bases and J by 5 bases, with 10 bases between the two germline ends. CDR3 in DNA: TGTGCCAGCAGCTTAGCGGGGGGAGGGAATGAAAAACTGTTTTTT. As protein: CASSLAGGGNEKLFF.

The V gene is TRBV5-8, the J gene TRBJ2-1; 9 bases agree with TRBD2. Germline V gene sequence: CDR1 SGHTS, CDR2 YDEGEE. Unmatched junction bases numbered 13, after V lost 3 bases and J lost 0 bases. The CDR3 loop spans 19 amino acids. The CDR3 protein is CASSSMGLAGPGSYNEQFF. CDR3 bases: TGTGCCAGCAGCTCGATGGGGCTAGCGGGGCCCGGCTCCTACAATGAGCAGTTCTTC.

J is TRBJ1-1 and V is TRBV5-4; D gene unclear. The CDR3 has 14 amino acids. V was shortened by 3 bases and J by 6 bases, with 15 bases between the two germline ends. The germline gives CDR1 SGHNT, CDR2 YYREEE (reference sequence). The CDR3: CASSYQVASAEAFF. Here the CDR3 DNA reads TGTGCCAGCAGCTACCAGGTGGCTAGCGCTGAAGCTTTCTTT.

This rearrangement joins TRBV28 to TRBJ1-2, with TRBD1 as a possible D gene (6 bases). V was trimmed by 5 bases and J by 4 bases, leaving 14 bases between them. Looked up from germline, CDR1 is MDHEN and CDR2 is SYDVKM. The CDR3 extends over 14 amino acids. The CDR3 spells CASSINRVFYGYTF. The CDR3 bases are TGTGCCAGCAGTATAAACAGGGTTTTCTATGGCTACACCTTC.